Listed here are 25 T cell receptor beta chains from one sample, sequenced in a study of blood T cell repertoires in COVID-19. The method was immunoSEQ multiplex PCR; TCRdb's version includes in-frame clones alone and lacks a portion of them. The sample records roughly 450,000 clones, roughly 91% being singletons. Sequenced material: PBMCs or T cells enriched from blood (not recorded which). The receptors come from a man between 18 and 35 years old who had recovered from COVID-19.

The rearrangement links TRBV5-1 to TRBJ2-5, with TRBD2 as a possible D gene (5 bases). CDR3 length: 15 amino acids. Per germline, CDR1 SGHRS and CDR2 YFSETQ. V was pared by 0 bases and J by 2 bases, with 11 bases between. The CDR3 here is CASSLALAPQETQYF. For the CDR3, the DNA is TGCGCCAGCAGCTTGGCTCTAGCCCCTCAAGAGACCCAGTACTTC.

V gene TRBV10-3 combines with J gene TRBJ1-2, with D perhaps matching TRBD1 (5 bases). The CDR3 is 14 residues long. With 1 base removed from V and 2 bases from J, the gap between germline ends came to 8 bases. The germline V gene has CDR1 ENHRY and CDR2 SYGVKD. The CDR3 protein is CAISELQVNYGYTF. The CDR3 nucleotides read TGTGCCATCAGTGAGTTACAGGTGAACTATGGCTACACCTTC.

The CDR3 coding sequence is TGTGCCAGCAGTACCACAGGGGAGAGCTCACCCCTCCACTTT. The encoded protein is CASSTTGESSPLHF. The J gene is TRBJ1-6, the V gene TRBV28; 7 bases are shared with TRBD1. Germline values: CDR1 MDHEN, CDR2 SYDVKM. J lost 10 bases, V lost 5 bases, and 8 bases had no gene match. CDR3 length equals 14 residues.

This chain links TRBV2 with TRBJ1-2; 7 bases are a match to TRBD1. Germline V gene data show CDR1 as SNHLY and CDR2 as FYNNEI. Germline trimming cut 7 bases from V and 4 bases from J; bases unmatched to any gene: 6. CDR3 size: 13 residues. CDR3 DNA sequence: TGTGCCAGCATAGGGGGCGAACTCTATGGCTACACCTTC. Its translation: CASIGGELYGYTF.

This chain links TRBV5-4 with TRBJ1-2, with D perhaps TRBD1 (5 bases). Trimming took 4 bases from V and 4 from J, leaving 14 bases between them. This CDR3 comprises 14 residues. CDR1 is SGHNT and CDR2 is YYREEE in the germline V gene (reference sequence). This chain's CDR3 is CASSPGREGYGYTF. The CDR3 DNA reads TGTGCCAGCAGCCCCGGCAGGGAAGGCTATGGCTACACCTTC.

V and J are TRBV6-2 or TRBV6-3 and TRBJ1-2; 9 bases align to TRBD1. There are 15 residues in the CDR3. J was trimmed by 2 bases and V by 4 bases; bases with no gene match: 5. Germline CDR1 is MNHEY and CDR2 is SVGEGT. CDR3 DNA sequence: TGTGCCAGCAGTTCCTACGGGACAGGGAACTATGGCTACACCTTC. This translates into CASSSYGTGNYGYTF.

The CDR3 DNA sequence: TGTGCCAGCAGTTTAGGGCCTTACAATGAGCAGTTCTTC. Its protein is CASSLGPYNEQFF. This chain connects TRBV12-3 or TRBV12-4 to TRBJ2-1; D gene unclear. Trimming shortened V by 1 base and J by 4 bases, and 5 bases separated the two germline ends. The CDR3 totals 13 residues.

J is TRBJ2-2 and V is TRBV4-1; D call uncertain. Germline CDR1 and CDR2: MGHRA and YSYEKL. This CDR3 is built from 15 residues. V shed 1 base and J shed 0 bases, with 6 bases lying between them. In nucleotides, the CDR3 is TGCGCCAGCAGCCAAGGGCAGGCGAACACCGGGGAGCTGTTTTTT. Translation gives CASSQGQANTGELFF.

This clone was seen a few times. As DNA, the CDR3 is TGTGCCAGCAGCTTAGAGTCCCTTAAATATGAAAAACTGTTTTTT. Translating it yields CASSLESLKYEKLFF. The chain carries TRBV11-2 and TRBJ1-4; D not certain. This CDR3 is 15 amino acids long. The germline V gene has CDR1 SGHAT and CDR2 FQNNGV. The V gene lost 0 bases and the J gene lost 6 bases, with 11 bases spanning the gap.

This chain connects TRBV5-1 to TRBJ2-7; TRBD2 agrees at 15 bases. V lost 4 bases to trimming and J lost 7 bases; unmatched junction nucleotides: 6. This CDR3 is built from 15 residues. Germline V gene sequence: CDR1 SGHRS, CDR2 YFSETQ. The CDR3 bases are TGCGCCAGCAGCCCACCGGGACTAGCGGGGGGTGAGCAGTACTTC. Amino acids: CASSPPGLAGGEQYF.

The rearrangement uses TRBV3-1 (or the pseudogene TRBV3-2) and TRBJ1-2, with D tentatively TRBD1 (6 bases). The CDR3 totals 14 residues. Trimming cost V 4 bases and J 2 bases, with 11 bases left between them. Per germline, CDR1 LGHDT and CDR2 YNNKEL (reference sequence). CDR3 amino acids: CASSPGVGNYGYTF. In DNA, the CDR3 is TGTGCCAGCAGCCCAGGGGTCGGAAACTATGGCTACACCTTC.

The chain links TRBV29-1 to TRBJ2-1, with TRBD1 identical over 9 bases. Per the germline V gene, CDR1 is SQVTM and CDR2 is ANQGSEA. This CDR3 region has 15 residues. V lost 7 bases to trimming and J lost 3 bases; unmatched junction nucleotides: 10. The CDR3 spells CSAGTGTGNYNEQFF. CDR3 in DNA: TGCAGCGCCGGAACCGGGACAGGGAACTACAATGAGCAGTTCTTC.

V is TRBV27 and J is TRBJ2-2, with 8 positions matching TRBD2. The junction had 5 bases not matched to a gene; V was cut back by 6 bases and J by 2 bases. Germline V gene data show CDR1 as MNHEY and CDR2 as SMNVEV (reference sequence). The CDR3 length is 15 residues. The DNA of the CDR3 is TGTGCCAGCAGGCAAGCGGGGGCTAACACCGGGGAGCTGTTTTTT. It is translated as CASRQAGANTGELFF.

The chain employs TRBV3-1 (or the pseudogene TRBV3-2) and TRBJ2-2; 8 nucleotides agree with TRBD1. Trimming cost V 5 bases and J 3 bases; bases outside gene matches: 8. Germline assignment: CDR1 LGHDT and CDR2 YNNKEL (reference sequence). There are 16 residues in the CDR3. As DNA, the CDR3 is TGTGCCAGCAGCTTACGGACAGGGATTGACACCGGGGAGCTGTTTTTT. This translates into CASSLRTGIDTGELFF.

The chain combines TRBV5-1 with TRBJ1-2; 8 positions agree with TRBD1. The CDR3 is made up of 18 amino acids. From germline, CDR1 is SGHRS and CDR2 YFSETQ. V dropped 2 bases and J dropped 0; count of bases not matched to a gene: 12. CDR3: CASSFKFQGAGSNYGYTF. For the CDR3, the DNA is TGCGCCAGCAGCTTCAAGTTTCAGGGGGCCGGGTCTAACTATGGCTACACCTTC.

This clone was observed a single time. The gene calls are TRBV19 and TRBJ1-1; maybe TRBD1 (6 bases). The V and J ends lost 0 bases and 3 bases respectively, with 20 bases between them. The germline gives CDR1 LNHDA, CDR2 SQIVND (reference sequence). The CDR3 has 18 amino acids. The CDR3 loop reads CASSIDRGAGRVDTEAFF. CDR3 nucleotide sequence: TGTGCCAGTAGTATAGACCGGGGGGCAGGGAGAGTGGACACTGAAGCTTTCTTT.

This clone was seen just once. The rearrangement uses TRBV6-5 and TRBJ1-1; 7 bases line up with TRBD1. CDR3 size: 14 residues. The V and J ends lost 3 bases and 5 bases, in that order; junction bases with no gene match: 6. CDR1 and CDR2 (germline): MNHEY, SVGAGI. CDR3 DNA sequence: TGTGCCAGCAGTTATAATAGGGGGCGGACTGAAGCTTTCTTT. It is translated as CASSYNRGRTEAFF.

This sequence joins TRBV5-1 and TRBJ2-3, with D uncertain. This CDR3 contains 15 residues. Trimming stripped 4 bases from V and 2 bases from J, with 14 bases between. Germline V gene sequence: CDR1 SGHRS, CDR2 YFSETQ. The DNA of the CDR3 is TGCGCCAGCAGCCCCCGCGCCCTGTTCACAGATACGCAGTATTTT. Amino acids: CASSPRALFTDTQYF.

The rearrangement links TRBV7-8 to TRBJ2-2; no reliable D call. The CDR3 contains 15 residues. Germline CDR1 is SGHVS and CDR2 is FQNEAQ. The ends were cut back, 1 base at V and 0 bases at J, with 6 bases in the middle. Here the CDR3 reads CASSLVEANTGELFF. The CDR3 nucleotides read TGTGCCAGCAGCTTAGTTGAGGCGAACACCGGGGAGCTGTTTTTT.

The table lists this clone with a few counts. The CDR3 is CASSLRQGYEKLFF. The CDR3 coding sequence is TGTGCCAGCAGCTTAAGACAGGGCTACGAAAAACTGTTTTTT. V usage is TRBV5-5 and J usage is TRBJ1-4, with TRBD1 identical over 7 bases. With 2 bases clipped from V and 8 bases from J, the junction kept 6 bases outside the gene matches. CDR3 length: 14 residues. Per the germline V gene, CDR1 is SGHKS and CDR2 is YYEKEE (reference sequence). The variable domain in full, with the rest retrieved from reference TRBV5-5 and TRBJ1-4, is DAGVTQSPTHLIKTRGQQVTLRCSPISGHKSVSWYQQVLGQGPQFIFQYYEKEERGRGNFPDRFSARQFPNYSSELNVNALLLGDSALYLCASSLRQGYEKLFFGSGTQLSVL.

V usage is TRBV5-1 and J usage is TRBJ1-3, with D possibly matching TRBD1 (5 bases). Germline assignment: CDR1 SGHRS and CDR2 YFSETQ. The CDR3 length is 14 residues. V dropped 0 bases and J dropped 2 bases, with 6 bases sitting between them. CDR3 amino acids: CASSLEGTGNTIYF. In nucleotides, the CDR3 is TGCGCCAGCAGCTTGGAGGGGACTGGAAACACCATATATTTT.

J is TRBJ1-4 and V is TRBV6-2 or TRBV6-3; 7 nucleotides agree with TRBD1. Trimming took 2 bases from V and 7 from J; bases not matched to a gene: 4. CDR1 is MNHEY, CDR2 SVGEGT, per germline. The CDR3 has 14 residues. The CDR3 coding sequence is TGTGCCAGCAGTTACCAGAAGGGGGCTGAAAAACTGTTTTTT. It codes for CASSYQKGAEKLFF.

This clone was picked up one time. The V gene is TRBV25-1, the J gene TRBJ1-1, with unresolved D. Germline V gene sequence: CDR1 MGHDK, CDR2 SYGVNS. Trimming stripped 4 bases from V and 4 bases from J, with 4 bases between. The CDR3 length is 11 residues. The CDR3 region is CASSGGTEAFF. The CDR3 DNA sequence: TGTGCCAGCAGTGGAGGCACTGAAGCTTTCTTT.

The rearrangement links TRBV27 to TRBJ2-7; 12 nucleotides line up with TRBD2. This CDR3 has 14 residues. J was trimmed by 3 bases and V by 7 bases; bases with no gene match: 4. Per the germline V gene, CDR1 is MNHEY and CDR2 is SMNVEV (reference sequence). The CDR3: CASTRLAGVYEQYF. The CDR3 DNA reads TGTGCCAGCACAAGACTAGCGGGAGTCTACGAGCAGTACTTC.

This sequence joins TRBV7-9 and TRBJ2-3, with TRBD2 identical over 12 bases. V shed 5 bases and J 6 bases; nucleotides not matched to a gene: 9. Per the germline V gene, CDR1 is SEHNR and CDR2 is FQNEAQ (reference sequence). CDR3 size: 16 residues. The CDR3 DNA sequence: TGTGCCAGCAGCACCCTAGCGGGAGGGCCATTGGATACGCAGTATTTT. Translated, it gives CASSTLAGGPLDTQYF.